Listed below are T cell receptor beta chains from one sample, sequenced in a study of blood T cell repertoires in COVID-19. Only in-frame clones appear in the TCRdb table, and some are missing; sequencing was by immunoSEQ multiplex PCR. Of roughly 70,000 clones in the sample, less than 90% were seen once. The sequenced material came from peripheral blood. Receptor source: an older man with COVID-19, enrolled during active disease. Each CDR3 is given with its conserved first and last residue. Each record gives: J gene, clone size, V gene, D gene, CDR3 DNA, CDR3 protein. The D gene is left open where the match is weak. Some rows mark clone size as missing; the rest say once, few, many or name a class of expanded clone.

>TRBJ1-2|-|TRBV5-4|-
TGTGCCAGCAGCCCCTCCGGGGTAGACTATGGCTACACCTTC
CASSPSGVDYGYTF
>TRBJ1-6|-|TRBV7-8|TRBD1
TGTGCCAGCACCCTAGCGGGACAGGCGGCCGGAAATTCACCCCTCCACTTT
CASTLAGQAAGNSPLHF
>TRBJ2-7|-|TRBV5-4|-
TGTGCCAGCAGCTCTGCGAGGGAGCAGTACTTC
CASSSAREQYF
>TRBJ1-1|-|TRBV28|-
TGTGCCAGCAACGGAGGGGGGGGGAGAACTGAAGCTTTCTTT
CASNGGGGRTEAFF
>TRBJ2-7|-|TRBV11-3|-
TGTGCCAGCAGCCCTGCGACAGGCTCGGACGAGCAGTACTTC
CASSPATGSDEQYF
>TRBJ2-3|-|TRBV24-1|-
TGTGCCACCAGTGATTCCGGACAGAGCACAGATACGCAGTATTTT
CATSDSGQSTDTQYF
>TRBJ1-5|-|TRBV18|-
TGTGCCAGCTCACCCTTCCGGGATCAGCCCCAGCATTTT
CASSPFRDQPQHF
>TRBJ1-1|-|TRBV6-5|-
TGTGCCAGCGCAAGAGGGGCAGGGGCTGAAGCTTTCTTT
CASARGAGAEAFF
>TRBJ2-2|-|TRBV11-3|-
TGTGCCAGCAGCTCCTATAGCATACGGGCCGGGGAGCTGTTTTTT
CASSSYSIRAGELFF
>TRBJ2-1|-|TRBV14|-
TGTGCCAGCAGCCAAAGACTAGGAGGCAATGAGCAGTTCTTC
CASSQRLGGNEQFF
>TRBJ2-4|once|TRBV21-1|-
TGTGCCAGCAGGACAGGGTCCAAAAACATTCAGTACTTC
CASRTGSKNIQYF
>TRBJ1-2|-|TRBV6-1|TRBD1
TGTGCCAGCAGTCTGACAGGGGCCGACTATGGCTACACCTTC
CASSLTGADYGYTF
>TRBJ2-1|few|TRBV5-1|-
TGCGCCAGCAGCTTGGGCAGGTCAAAATACAATGAGCAGTTCTTC
CASSLGRSKYNEQFF
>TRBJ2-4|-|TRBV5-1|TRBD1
TGCGCCAGCCAACCGGGACAGGGTTTGAACATTCAGTACTTC
CASQPGQGLNIQYF
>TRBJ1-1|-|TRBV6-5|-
TGTGCCAGCAGTTATACGCTGAGGAACACTGAAGCTTTCTTT
CASSYTLRNTEAFF
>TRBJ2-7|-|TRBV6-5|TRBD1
TGTGCCAGCAGATGGGGGACAGGGGGCGCCTACGAGCAGTACTTC
CASRWGTGGAYEQYF